This T cell receptor beta chain was observed in a study of T cell responses to AZD1222 COVID-19 vaccine. Study conclusions and caveats: Donors in the cohort were predominantly white British and more often female, and clonal diversity was possibly underestimated.

The length of the CDR3 is 15 residues. The germline V gene encodes CDR1 SEHNR and CDR2 FQNEAQ (reference sequence). Trimming stripped 2 bases from V and 3 bases from J, with 11 bases between. Repertoires were generated with immunoSEQ multiplex PCR, while TCRdb's copy carries only in-frame clones and drops some. The sample holds more than 90,000 clones, 88% seen once. To note about this clone: The antigen is unknown.

Recipients boosted at about 4 weeks or about 12 weeks are pooled. The sequence came from an adult who received the AZD1222 COVID-19 vaccine. This chain joins TRBV7-9 and TRBJ2-1, with unresolved D. The sequences come from peripheral blood, collected 28 days after the second AZD1222 dose. The CDR3 sequence: CASSLTGLYYNEQFF. In DNA, the CDR3 is TGTGCCAGCAGCTTAACGGGCCTATACTACAATGAGCAGTTCTTC.